This T cell receptor beta chain was found in a study of spatial heterogeneity in lung cancer. The study, taken as a whole, reports: Compared with follow-up, resection was when ubiquitous expanded tumor TCRs appeared in blood more.

Described time point: blood at routine non-recurrence follow-up after resection. Extraction of whole RNA from tumor, nontumor lung or frozen PBMC preceded unsorted sequencing. There are many counts of this clonotype. Antigen: not known. TCRdb ran MiXCR on the 5' RACE reads and lists one entry per CDR3 protein. The table includes tens of thousands of distinct CDR3 sequences, about 10% detected once. The origin of this receptor is a female donor with early-stage non-small cell lung cancer. The sequencing used PBMCs, collected at follow-up.

The CDR3 loop is CSAGGGPTWSYTF. The CDR3, as DNA: TGCAGCGCTGGAGGGGGGCCGACGTGGAGCTACACCTTC. The chain is built from TRBV29-1 and TRBJ1-2; possibly TRBD1 for D (6 bases). Germline V gene lookup returns CDR1 SQVTM and CDR2 ANQGSEA. The CDR3 totals 13 residues. The V end was cut by 7 bases, the J end by 9 bases, with 21 bases between. Variable domain in full (rest from reference TRBV29-1 and TRBJ1-2): SAVISQKPSRDICQRGTSLTIQCQVDSQVTMMFWYRQQPGQSLTLIATANQGSEATYESGFVIDKFPISRPNLTFSTLTVSNMSPEDSSIYLCSAGGGPTWSYTFGSGTRLTVV.